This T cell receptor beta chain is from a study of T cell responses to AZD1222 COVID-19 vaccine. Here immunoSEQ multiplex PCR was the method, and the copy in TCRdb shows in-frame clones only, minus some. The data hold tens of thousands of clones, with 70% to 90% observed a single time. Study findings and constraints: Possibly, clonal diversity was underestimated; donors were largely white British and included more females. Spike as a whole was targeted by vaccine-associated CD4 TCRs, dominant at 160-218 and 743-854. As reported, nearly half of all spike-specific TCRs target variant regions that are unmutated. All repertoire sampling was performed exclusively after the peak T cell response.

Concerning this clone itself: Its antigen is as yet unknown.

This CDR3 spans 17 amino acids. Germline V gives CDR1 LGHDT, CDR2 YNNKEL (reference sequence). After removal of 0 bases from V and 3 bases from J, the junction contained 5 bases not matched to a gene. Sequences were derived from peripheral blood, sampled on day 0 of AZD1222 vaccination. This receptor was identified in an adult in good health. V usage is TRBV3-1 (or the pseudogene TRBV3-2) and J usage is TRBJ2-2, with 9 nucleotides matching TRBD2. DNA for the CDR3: TGTGCCAGCAGCCAAGATTGGCGGGAGGGCCACACCGGGGAGCTGTTTTTT. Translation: CASSQDWREGHTGELFF.